Shown below are 21 T cell receptor beta chains from a single sample sequenced in a study of shared clonotypes between healthy human individuals. Repertoires were generated with immunoSEQ multiplex PCR, while TCRdb's copy carries only in-frame clones and drops some. The sample includes around 720,000 clones, roughly 73% of them seen just once. Specimen: memory CD4+ T cells sorted from blood. The subset here: CD45RA-negative fraction. All receptors derive from a woman aged 30 to 39 in good health.

The rearrangement joins TRBV11-1 to TRBJ1-1; possibly TRBD1 for D (5 bases). Trimming left V 10 bases short and J 0 bases short, with 9 bases between. Germline V CDR1 and CDR2: SGHAT, FQDESV (reference sequence). This CDR3 comprises 12 residues. The CDR3 nucleotides are TGTGCCACCAGGACATTGAACACTGAAGCTTTCTTT. It is translated as CATRTLNTEAFF.

Of note for this clone: This same CDR3 is encoded by further DNA sequences in the sample. This chain uses TRBV2 with TRBJ1-2; D may be TRBD1 (5 bases). The germline V gene has CDR1 SNHLY and CDR2 FYNNEI. Trimming cost V 2 bases and J 0 bases, with 7 bases left between them. The CDR3 length is 14 residues. The CDR3 spells CASSERGANYGYTF. CDR3 in DNA: TGTGCCAGCAGTGAACGAGGGGCTAACTATGGCTACACCTTC.

The chain combines TRBV19 with TRBJ2-7, with TRBD2 matching 10 bases. V shed 1 base and J 6 bases; nucleotides not matched to a gene: 6. In germline, CDR1 is LNHDA, CDR2 SQIVND (reference sequence). The CDR3 is made up of 15 amino acids. DNA for the CDR3: TGTGCCAGTAGTATAGCGGGACTAGCGTCGGGCGAGCAGTACTTC. Translating it yields CASSIAGLASGEQYF.

This clone was observed a handful of times. The gene calls are TRBV5-1 and TRBJ2-3; D perhaps matches TRBD1 (6 bases). Per the germline V gene, CDR1 is SGHRS and CDR2 is YFSETQ. The V end was cut by 5 bases, the J end by 2 bases, with 18 bases between. The CDR3 consists of 16 residues. In DNA, the CDR3 is TGCGCCAGCAGTTTGACCCCACAGGGTTTCACAGATACGCAGTATTTT. It specifies CASSLTPQGFTDTQYF.

The rearrangement uses TRBV6-5 and TRBJ2-7; TRBD2 matches 8 bases. With 6 bases clipped from V and 1 base from J, the junction kept 2 bases outside the gene matches. The germline V gene encodes CDR1 MNHEY and CDR2 SVGAGI. This CDR3 is built from 13 residues. CDR3: CASRPSGSYEQYF. CDR3 DNA: TGTGCCAGCAGACCTAGCGGGTCCTACGAGCAGTACTTC.

This clone was detected only a few times. The chain is built from TRBV25-1 and TRBJ2-7; TRBD1 matches at 7 bases. This CDR3 is built from 12 residues. Trimming removed 5 bases from V and 7 bases from J; junction bases left unmatched: 5. Germline CDR1 is MGHDK and CDR2 is SYGVNS. The CDR3 is CASSRDSSEQYF. DNA of the CDR3: TGTGCCAGCAGTAGGGACAGTAGTGAGCAGTACTTC.

For the CDR3, the DNA is TGTGCCAGCAGGCTAGGACAGGCCGTTGACGGGAGAGGTAATGAGCAGTTCTTC. Translated: CASRLGQAVDGRGNEQFF. V usage is TRBV28 and J usage is TRBJ2-1; D may be TRBD1 (7 bases). Trimming removed 6 bases from V and 7 bases from J, with 28 bases in between. Germline CDR1 MDHEN, CDR2 SYDVKM. The CDR3 contains 18 residues.

The chain has TRBV19 and TRBJ1-2; 7 bases align to TRBD1. This CDR3 contains 14 residues. The V and J ends lost 7 bases and 6 bases, in that order; junction bases with no gene match: 11. Germline loops: CDR1 LNHDA, CDR2 SQIVND (reference sequence). The CDR3 region has the DNA TGTGCCAGTACCCACGGGGACAGACCGCATGGCTACACCTTC. This sequence encodes CASTHGDRPHGYTF.

The chain uses TRBV12-2 and TRBJ2-7. TRBV12-2 counts as a pseudogene. The CDR3 has 13 amino acids. The CDR3 reads CASRLEGAYEQYF. Written as DNA, the CDR3 is TGTGCAAGTCGCTTAGAGGGTGCCTACGAGCAGTACTTC.

This clone has just one count. The rearrangement joins TRBV9 to TRBJ2-3, with unresolved D. V was pared by 3 bases and J by 6 bases, with 11 bases between. Germline CDR1 SGDLS, CDR2 YYNGEE. This CDR3 is built from 13 residues. This CDR3 is CASSASQGDTQYF. CDR3 bases: TGTGCCAGCAGCGCCTCGCAAGGGGATACGCAGTATTTT.

DNA for the CDR3: TGTGCCAGCAGCCTCCGGGGGACAACTAATGAAAAACTGTTTTTT. Protein: CASSLRGTTNEKLFF. The chain links TRBV5-6 to TRBJ1-4; tentatively, D is TRBD1 (5 bases). CDR1 and CDR2 (germline): SGHDT, YYEEEE. Trimming removed 4 bases at V and 0 bases at J, with 10 bases between. The CDR3 runs 15 residues.

This chain uses TRBV25-1 with TRBJ1-1; perhaps TRBD1 as D (6 bases). Trimming took off 7 bases at V and 3 bases at J, with 9 bases between the two ends. CDR3 length equals 12 residues. Per germline, CDR1 MGHDK and CDR2 SYGVNS. CDR3 amino acids: CASNPGDTEAFF. CDR3 coding DNA: TGTGCCAGCAATCCAGGGGACACTGAAGCTTTCTTT.

The rearrangement joins TRBV5-6 to TRBJ1-5, with 7 bases aligning to TRBD1. The CDR3 has 19 amino acids. With V trimmed by 4 bases and J by 0 bases, 16 bases remained unmatched. Germline CDR1 and CDR2: SGHDT and YYEEEE. The DNA for the CDR3 is TGTGCCAGCAGCCAGACCAGGGGGTTCGCCTTTTATAGCAATCAGCCCCAGCATTTT. Its protein is CASSQTRGFAFYSNQPQHF.

The chain carries TRBV28 and TRBJ1-5; 9 nucleotides match TRBD1. J gave up 11 bases and V 6 bases, and 8 bases lay outside the gene matches. Germline V gene data show CDR1 as MDHEN and CDR2 as SYDVKM. There are 13 residues in the CDR3. CDR3 sequence reads: CASRPTRQGAQHF. As DNA, the CDR3 is TGTGCCAGCAGACCGACCCGACAGGGGGCCCAGCATTTT.

This clone has a count of ten or more. This chain joins TRBV11-1 and TRBJ2-7; D gene unclear. The CDR3 is made up of 14 amino acids. CDR1 is SGHAT and CDR2 is FQDESV in the germline V gene (reference sequence). V dropped 1 base and J dropped 6 bases, with 13 bases sitting between them. The CDR3 bases are TGTGCCAGCAGCTTAGTACCGCTGTTCAGCGAGCAGTACTTC. Its protein product is CASSLVPLFSEQYF.

The table lists this clone with a count of one. The chain employs TRBV28 and TRBJ2-7; TRBD2 matches at 7 bases. Unmatched junction bases numbered 18, after V lost 2 bases and J lost 5 bases. The CDR3 is 18 residues long. Germline V gene sequence: CDR1 MDHEN, CDR2 SYDVKM. The CDR3 protein is CASSLEYDLSGVAHEQYF. The CDR3 region has the DNA TGTGCCAGCAGTTTAGAGTACGATTTAAGCGGGGTGGCTCACGAGCAGTACTTC.

The rearrangement joins TRBV5-4 to TRBJ2-1; D is undetermined. The CDR3 loop spans 14 amino acids. V was clipped by 0 bases and J by 5 bases, with 9 bases between them. The V gene's germline CDR1 is SGHNT and CDR2 YYREEE (reference sequence). The DNA for the CDR3 is TGTGCCAGCAGCTTGGCTGGGGATCACAATGAGCAGTTCTTC. Translation: CASSLAGDHNEQFF.

This clone showed up just once. V usage is TRBV6-6 and J usage is TRBJ2-2, with TRBD1 matching 8 bases. The germline gives CDR1 MNHNY, CDR2 SVGAGI (reference sequence). CDR3 length equals 16 residues. The ends lost 2 bases at V and 3 bases at J; junction bases unmatched: 5. This chain's CDR3 is CASSYPDRVDTGELFF. The CDR3 region has the DNA TGTGCCAGCAGTTACCCGGACAGGGTTGACACCGGGGAGCTGTTTTTT.

The chain has TRBV11-2 and TRBJ2-5; D is unclear. The CDR3 covers 13 residues. The ends were cut back, 6 bases at V and 3 bases at J, with 11 bases in the middle. Germline loops: CDR1 SGHAT, CDR2 FQNNGV. The CDR3 DNA sequence: TGTGCCAGCAGATCGGTGGGCAAAGAGACCCAGTACTTC. This encodes CASRSVGKETQYF.

The rearrangement uses TRBV29-1 and TRBJ1-2; 10 nucleotides match TRBD1. This CDR3 spans 17 amino acids. Germline V gene sequence: CDR1 SQVTM, CDR2 ANQGSEA. V shed 5 bases, J shed 2 bases, and the junction held 14 bases outside the gene matches. The CDR3 is CSVPNPAGTGENYGYTF. The CDR3 DNA sequence: TGCAGCGTTCCCAACCCCGCCGGGACAGGGGAAAACTATGGCTACACCTTC.

This clone was counted only a few times. Other DNA sequences in this sample translate to the same CDR3. The V and J genes are TRBV2 and TRBJ1-2, with D possibly being TRBD1 (5 bases). Germline V gene lookup returns CDR1 SNHLY and CDR2 FYNNEI. V was trimmed by 7 bases and J by 0 bases, leaving 12 bases between them. This CDR3 has 14 residues. In DNA form, the CDR3 reads TGTGCCAGCACCGAAAGGGGCTCTAACTATGGCTACACCTTC. Protein sequence: CASTERGSNYGYTF. Full variable domain (outside the CDR3, taken from reference TRBV2 and TRBJ1-2): EPEVTQTPSHQVTQMGQEVILRCVPISNHLYFYWYRQILGQKVEFLVSFYNNEISEKSEIFDDQFSVERPDGSNFTLKIRSTKLEDSAMYFCASTERGSNYGYTFGSGTRLTVV.